The text below deals with one T cell receptor beta chain. Its target is not known. The data were obtained in a study of CD8 T cells in Susac syndrome. Study-wide results and caveats: The authors found no clonal expansion in Susac syndrome CD4+ T cell repertoires.

Reverse transcription of roughly 0.5 to 1 ug RNA was performed with random hexamers. TCRdb re-derived calls from the immunoSEQ multiplex PCR reads in MiXCR, one entry per CDR3 protein. This table has 150,000 or so distinct CDR3 sequences, around 95% appearing once. The sequence came from a human donor with Susac syndrome. The material sequenced was CD4+ T cells from PBMCs.

CDR3 in amino acids: CASSQEGLAGGDPYNEQFF. The CDR3 coding sequence is TGCGCCAGCAGCCAAGAGGGACTAGCGGGAGGCGACCCCTACAATGAGCAGTTCTTC. The V and J genes are TRBV4-1 and TRBJ2-1; the match to TRBD2 covers 15 bases. This CDR3 has 19 residues. The germline V gene has CDR1 MGHRA and CDR2 YSYEKL. V lost 0 bases and J lost 2; bases outside the gene matches: 5.